This T cell receptor beta chain came from a study of blood T cell repertoires in COVID-19. About the research overall: The United States, Italy and Spain supplied acute and convalescent COVID-19 samples. T cells, B-cell-depleted T cells, or PBMCs provided the cDNA or gDNA that served as material.

Original data processing: Researchers report that nucleated cell counts were estimated from reference gene primer amplification. Here immunoSEQ multiplex PCR was the method, and the copy in TCRdb shows in-frame clones only, minus some. V and J calls and clone size are given by that table; D and trimming were obtained from the DNA. Here the sample spans about 120,000 clones, 85% to 90% being singletons. In germline, CDR1 is LGHNA, CDR2 YNFKEQ. CDR3 length: 17 residues. V lost 1 base to trimming and J lost 0 bases, with 10 bases between them. Those enrolled in Seattle joined during active infection and were followed longitudinally afterward.

The chain combines TRBV4-2 with TRBJ2-6; D possibly corresponds to TRBD1 (5 bases). The receptor comes from a woman in her fifties or sixties with COVID-19, enrolled during active disease. Sequenced material: peripheral blood. The CDR3 bases are TGTGCCAGCAGCCAAGTAACAGGAAACTCTGGGGCCAACGTCCTGACTTTC. Translation: CASSQVTGNSGANVLTF.